This T cell receptor beta chain emerged from a study of identical twins listed by TCRdb under 2016. Broadly, across the study: To test whether fetal clonotypes persist, the study used deep sequencing on TCR alpha and beta repertoires from monozygotic twins, unrelated adults of various ages, and cord blood. Replicate twin experiments were performed at different times using different library preparation protocols to rule out contamination.

The protocol used for the library was 5' RACE. TCRdb lists the instrument as Illumina HiSeq 2000. A universal primer binding site was introduced by template switching, and a unique molecular identifier was present in the final cDNA, enabling accurate counting of TCR cDNA molecules. Specific primers in the conserved constant-segment region were used to synthesize first-strand cDNA for the TCR alpha and beta chains. To control for contamination, each cDNA library was double barcoded with a SMART-Mk sample barcode plus Illumina barcodes. TruSeq adapter sequences along with Illumina sample barcodes were introduced in two successive PCR steps. Sequencing of the TCR alpha and beta cDNA libraries was done on the Illumina HiSeq platform using custom primers. Regarding the original processing steps: Unique molecular identifiers were extracted from raw reads with MiGEC, and CDR3 positions were determined with MiXCR. For each individual, recombination models were inferred using an EM algorithm with the repgenHMM and IGoR tools. Shared clonotype analysis was performed with the tcR package in R, normalizing sharing by the product of cloneset sizes. To study raw recombination free of thymic and clonal selection effects, out-of-frame nonproductive sequences were analyzed. TCRdb trimmed the raw reads at Q25, called clones with MiXCR and kept productive beta chains. Rows with a matching CDR3 protein are joined into one entry that keeps the most common DNA and genes. The V and J calls here are based on TCRdb, not the publication. Across this sample there are roughly 500,000 distinct CDR3 sequences, with roughly 21% seen only once. The leading ten clones occupy 0.91% of the sample.

Every donor in the study was a healthy Caucasian. Three pairs of female monozygotic twins, all aged roughly 18 to 30 years, made up the twin cohort. Positive isolation kits from Invitrogen were used to isolate CD4+ and CD8+ T cell populations. This clonotype has at least ten counts. The clone's antigen remains unknown. Base qualities are not at hand, and no much larger clone is one base apart. Inclusive of the bounding cysteine and phenylalanine, the CDR3 is 14 residues long. The retained sequence is limited to the CDR3, 42 bases, with the frame set at the first base. At the junction V is shortened by 8 bases and J by 6 bases; bases outside the gene matches: 16. CDR1 and CDR2 were assigned from the germline V gene (reference sequence) as GTSNPN and SVGIG. What the research found in general, with its limitations: Zero-insertion analyses could be partly confounded by invariant T cells such as MAIT and iNKT, although diverse VJ usage argued against such confounding for most clonotypes. Recombination models systematically underestimated out-of-frame TCR alpha sharing in monozygotic twins but agreed with sharing between unrelated individuals. Abundant cord blood beta clonotypes carried fewer insertions; young adult naive repertoires showed a weaker similar trend, while memory repertoires showed none. In beta out-of-frame sequences, excess twin sharing was weaker, because having fewer shared sequences lowered the signal-to-noise ratio. Out-of-frame TCR alpha sequences shared between twins showed an excess of low generation-probability sequences compared with coincidental sharing between unrelated individuals. Because the same donors could not be followed over many years, the conclusions depended on cross-sectional statistical analysis.

This same sample was also part of a study on T cells expressing NK-cell markers. The second study's authors report: In sorted CD3+CD56+NKG2C+, CD3+CD56+NKG2C- and CD3+CD56-NKG2C+ T-cell subsets from several donors, TCR beta-chain repertoires were profiled. Most of the eight sequenced donors were HCMV-seropositive and one was HCMV-seronegative. In several experiments an anti-gammadeltaTCR antibody was added to restrict sorting to alphabetaTCR-expressing T cells. In roughly 6 donors, the dominant CD3+CD56+NKG2C+ clonotypes were among the top 10 CD8+ clonotypes and accounted for roughly 1.0-7.5% of CD8+ T cells. Those dominant clonotypes were again the most abundant among CD3+CD56-NKG2C+ cells in a few donors, at about 28.3-65%. It remained unclear whether the expanded NKG2C-expressing T cell clones were specific for HCMV antigens. The eight sequenced donors were randomly selected healthy volunteers, three men and five women. HCMV serostatus was determined by detecting HCMV-specific IgG in serum with a commercial ELISA kit. Reads were demultiplexed and grouped by UMI with MIGEC, and clonotypes were assembled and quantified with MiTCR. To exclude erroneous sequences, only TCR cDNA sequences supported by at least two reads were retained. Downstream repertoire analysis used the tcR package, and clonotypes were matched across fractions by CDR3 nucleotide sequence plus V segment. VDJmatch was used to annotate antigen specificity against VDJdb, with one amino acid substitution allowed in CDR3.

This receptor was obtained from a woman aged 18-29 years in good health. The rearrangement joined TRBV30 to TRBJ2-7; the central 7 bases match TRBD1. The sequenced material came from CD4+ T cells sorted from blood. The DNA sequence is given as TGTGCCGGGACAGACGGCGCTAATTTGGTCGAGCAGTACTTC. It specifies CAGTDGANLVEQYF.